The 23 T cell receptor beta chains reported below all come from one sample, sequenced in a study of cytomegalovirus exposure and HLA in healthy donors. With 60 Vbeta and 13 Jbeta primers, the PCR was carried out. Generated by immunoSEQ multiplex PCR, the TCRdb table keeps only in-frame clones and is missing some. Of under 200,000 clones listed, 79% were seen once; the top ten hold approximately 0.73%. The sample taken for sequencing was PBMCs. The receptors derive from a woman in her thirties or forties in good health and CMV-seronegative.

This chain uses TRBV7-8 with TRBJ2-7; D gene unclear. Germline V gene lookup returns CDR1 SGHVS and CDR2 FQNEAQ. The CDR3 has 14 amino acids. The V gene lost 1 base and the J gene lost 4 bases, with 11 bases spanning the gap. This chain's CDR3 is CASSLGLAEYEQYF. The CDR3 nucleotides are TGTGCCAGCAGCTTAGGGTTAGCAGAATACGAGCAGTACTTC.

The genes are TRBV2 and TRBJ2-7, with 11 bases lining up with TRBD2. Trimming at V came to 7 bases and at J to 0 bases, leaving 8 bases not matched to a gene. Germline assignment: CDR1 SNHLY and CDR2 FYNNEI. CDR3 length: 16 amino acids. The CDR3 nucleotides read TGTGCCAGCACTATTAGCGGGAGGGGAAGCTCCTACGAGCAGTACTTC. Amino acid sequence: CASTISGRGSSYEQYF.

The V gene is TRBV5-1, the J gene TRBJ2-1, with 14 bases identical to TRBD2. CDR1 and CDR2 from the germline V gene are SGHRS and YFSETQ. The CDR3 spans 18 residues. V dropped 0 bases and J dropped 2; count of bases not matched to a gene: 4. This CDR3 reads CASSLGLAGGEAYNEQFF. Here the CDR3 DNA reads TGCGCCAGCAGCTTGGGACTAGCGGGAGGGGAAGCCTACAATGAGCAGTTCTTC.

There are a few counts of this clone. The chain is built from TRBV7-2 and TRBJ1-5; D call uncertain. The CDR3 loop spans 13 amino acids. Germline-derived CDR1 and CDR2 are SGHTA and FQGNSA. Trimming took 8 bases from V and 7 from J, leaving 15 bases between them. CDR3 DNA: TGTGCCAGCCAGTTGTATGGAGGCCAGCCCCAGCATTTT. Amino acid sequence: CASQLYGGQPQHF.

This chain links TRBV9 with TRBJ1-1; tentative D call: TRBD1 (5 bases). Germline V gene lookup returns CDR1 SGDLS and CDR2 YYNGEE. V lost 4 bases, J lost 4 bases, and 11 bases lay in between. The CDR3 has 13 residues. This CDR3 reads CASSRGLLTEAFF. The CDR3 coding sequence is TGTGCCAGCAGCCGGGGACTCCTCACTGAAGCTTTCTTT.

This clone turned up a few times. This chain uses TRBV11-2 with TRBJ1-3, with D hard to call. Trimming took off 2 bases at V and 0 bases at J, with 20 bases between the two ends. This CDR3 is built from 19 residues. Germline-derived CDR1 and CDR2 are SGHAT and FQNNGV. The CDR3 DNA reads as TGTGCCAGCAGCTTATTGGGTCAAGTTGGGCCAAACTCTGGAAACACCATATATTTT. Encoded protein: CASSLLGQVGPNSGNTIYF.

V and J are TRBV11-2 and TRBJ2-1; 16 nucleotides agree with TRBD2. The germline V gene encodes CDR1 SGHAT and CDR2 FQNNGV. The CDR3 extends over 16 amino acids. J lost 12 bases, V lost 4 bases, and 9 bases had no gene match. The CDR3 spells CASSSGLAGGMGWQFF. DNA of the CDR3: TGTGCCAGCAGCTCGGGACTAGCGGGAGGGATGGGATGGCAGTTCTTC. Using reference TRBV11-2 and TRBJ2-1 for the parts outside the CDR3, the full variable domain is EAGVAQSPRYKIIEKRQSVAFWCNPISGHATLYWYQQILGQGPKLLIQFQNNGVVDDSQLPKDRFSAERLKGVDSTLKIQPAKLEDSAVYLCASSSGLAGGMGWQFFGPGTRLTVL.

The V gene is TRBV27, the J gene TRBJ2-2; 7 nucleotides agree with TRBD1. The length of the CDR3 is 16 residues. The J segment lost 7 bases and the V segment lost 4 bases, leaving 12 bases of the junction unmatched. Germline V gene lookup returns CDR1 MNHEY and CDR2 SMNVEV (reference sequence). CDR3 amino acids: CASSYLSTGTGGELFF. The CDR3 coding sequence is TGTGCCAGCAGTTACCTTTCGACAGGGACGGGCGGGGAGCTGTTTTTT.

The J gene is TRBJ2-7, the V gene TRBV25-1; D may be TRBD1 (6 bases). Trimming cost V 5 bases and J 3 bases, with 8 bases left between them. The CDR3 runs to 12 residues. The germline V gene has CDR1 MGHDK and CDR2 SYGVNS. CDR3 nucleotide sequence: TGTGCCAGCAGTACAGGGCTCTACGAGCAGTACTTC. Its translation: CASSTGLYEQYF.

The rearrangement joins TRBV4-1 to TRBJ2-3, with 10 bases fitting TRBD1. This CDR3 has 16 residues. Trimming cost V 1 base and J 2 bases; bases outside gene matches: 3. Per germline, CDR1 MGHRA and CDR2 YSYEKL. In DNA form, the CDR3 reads TGCGCCAGCAGCCAAGCCGGGACAGGGGTCACAGATACGCAGTATTTT. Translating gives CASSQAGTGVTDTQYF.

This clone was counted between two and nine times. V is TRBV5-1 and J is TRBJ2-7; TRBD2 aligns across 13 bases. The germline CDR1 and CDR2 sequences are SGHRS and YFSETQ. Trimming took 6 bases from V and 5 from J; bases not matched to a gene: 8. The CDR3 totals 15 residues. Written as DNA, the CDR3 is TGCGCCAGCAAGGGGACTAGCGGGAAAGTCCACGAGCAGTACTTC. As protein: CASKGTSGKVHEQYF.

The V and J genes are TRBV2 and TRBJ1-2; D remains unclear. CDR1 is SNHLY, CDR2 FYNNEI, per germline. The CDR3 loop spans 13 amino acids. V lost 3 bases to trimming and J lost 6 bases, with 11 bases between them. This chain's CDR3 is CASSDGEGNGYTF. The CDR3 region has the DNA TGTGCCAGCAGTGACGGGGAGGGAAATGGCTACACCTTC.

The CDR3 spells CASSFAGPGSGNTIYF. CDR3 bases: TGTGCCAGCAGTTTTGCGGGGCCCGGCTCTGGAAACACCATATATTTT. The J gene is TRBJ1-3, the V gene TRBV27, with D perhaps TRBD1 (5 bases). V was shortened by 3 bases and J by 0 bases, with 12 bases between the two germline ends. CDR1 is MNHEY, CDR2 SMNVEV, per germline (reference sequence). The CDR3 length is 16 residues.

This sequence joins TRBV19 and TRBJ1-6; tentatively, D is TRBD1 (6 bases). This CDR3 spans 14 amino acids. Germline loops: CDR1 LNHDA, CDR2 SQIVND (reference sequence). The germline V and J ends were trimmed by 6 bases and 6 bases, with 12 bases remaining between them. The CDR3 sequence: CASSLRGSNSPLHF. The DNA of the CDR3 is TGTGCCAGTAGCCTCAGGGGCAGTAATTCACCCCTCCACTTT.

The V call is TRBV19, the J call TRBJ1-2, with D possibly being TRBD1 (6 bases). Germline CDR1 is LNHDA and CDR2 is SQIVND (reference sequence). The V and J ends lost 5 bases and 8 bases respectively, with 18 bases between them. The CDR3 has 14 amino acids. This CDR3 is CASSVSTGTGGYTF. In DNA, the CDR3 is TGTGCCAGTAGTGTATCAACAGGGACGGGAGGCTACACCTTC. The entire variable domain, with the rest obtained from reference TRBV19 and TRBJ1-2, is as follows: DGGITQSPKYLFRKEGQNVTLSCEQNLNHDAMYWYRQDPGQGLRLIYYSQIVNDFQKGDIAEGYSVSREKKESFPLTVTSAQKNPTAFYLCASSVSTGTGGYTFGSGTRLTVV.

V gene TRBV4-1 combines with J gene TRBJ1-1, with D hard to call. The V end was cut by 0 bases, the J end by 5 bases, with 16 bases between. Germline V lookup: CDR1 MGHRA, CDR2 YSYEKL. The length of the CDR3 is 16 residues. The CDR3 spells CASSQDGEGWGTEAFF. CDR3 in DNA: TGCGCCAGCAGCCAAGATGGTGAGGGTTGGGGAACTGAAGCTTTCTTT.

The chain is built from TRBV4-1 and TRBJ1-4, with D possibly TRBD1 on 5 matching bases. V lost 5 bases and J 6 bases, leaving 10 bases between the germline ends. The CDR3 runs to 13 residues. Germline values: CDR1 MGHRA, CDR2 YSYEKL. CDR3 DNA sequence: TGCGCCAGCAGCGGGCAAGGGGATGAAAAACTGTTTTTT. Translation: CASSGQGDEKLFF.

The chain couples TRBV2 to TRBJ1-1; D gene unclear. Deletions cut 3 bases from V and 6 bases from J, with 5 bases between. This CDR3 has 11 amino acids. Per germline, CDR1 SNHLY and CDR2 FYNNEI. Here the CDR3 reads CASSEVAEAFF. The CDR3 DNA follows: TGTGCCAGCAGTGAGGTAGCTGAAGCTTTCTTT.

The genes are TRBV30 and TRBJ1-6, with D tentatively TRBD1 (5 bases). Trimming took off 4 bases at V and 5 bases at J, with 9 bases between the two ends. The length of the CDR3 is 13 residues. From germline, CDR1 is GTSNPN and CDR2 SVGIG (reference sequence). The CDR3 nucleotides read TGTGCCTGGATGGGGCTCGATAATTCACCCCTCCACTTT. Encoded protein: CAWMGLDNSPLHF. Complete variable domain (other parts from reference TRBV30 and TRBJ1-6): SQTIHQWPATLVQPVGSPLSLECTVEGTSNPNLYWYRQAAGRGLQLLFYSVGIGQISSEVPQNLSASRPQDRQFILSSKKLLLSDSGFYLCAWMGLDNSPLHFGNGTRLTVT.

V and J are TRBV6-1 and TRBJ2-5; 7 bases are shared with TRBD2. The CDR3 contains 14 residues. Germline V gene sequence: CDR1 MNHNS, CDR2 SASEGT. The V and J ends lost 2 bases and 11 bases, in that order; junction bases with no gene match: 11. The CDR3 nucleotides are TGTGCCAGCAGTGAATCCGGACTAGGCTCAGGGCAGTACTTC. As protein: CASSESGLGSGQYF.

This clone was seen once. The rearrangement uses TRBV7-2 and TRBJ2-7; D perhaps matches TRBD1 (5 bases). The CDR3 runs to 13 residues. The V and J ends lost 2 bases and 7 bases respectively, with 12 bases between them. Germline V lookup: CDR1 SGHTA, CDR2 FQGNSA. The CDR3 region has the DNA TGTGCCAGCAGCTTACCAGGGTTGGGGGAGCAGTACTTC. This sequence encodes CASSLPGLGEQYF.

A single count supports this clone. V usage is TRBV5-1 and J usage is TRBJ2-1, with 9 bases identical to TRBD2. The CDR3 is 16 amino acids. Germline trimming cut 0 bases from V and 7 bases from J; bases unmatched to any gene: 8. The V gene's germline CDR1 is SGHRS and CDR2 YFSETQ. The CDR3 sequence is CASSLALRGGGNEQFF. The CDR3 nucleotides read TGCGCCAGCAGCTTGGCCCTGCGGGGGGGAGGAAATGAGCAGTTCTTC. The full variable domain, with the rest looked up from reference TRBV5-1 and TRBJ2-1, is KAGVTQTPRYLIKTRGQQVTLSCSPISGHRSVSWYQQTPGQGLQFLFEYFSETQRNKGNFPGRFSGRQFSNSRSEMNVSTLELGDSALYLCASSLALRGGGNEQFFGPGTRLTVL.

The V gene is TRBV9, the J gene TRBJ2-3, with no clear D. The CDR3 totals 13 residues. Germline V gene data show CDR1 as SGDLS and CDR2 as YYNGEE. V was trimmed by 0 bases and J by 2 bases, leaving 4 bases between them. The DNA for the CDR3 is TGTGCCAGCAGCGTAGTCAACACAGATACGCAGTATTTT. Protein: CASSVVNTDTQYF.